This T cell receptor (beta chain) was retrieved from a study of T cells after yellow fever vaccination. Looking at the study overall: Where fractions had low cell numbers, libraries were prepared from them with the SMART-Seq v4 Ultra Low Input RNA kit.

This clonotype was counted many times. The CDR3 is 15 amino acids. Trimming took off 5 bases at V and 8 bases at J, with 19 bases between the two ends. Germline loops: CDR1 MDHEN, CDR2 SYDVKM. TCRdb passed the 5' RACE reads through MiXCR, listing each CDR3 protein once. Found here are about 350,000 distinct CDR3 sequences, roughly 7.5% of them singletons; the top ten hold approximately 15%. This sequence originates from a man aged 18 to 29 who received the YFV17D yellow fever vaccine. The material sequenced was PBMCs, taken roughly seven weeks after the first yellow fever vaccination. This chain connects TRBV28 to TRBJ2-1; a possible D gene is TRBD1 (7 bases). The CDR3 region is CASSVLVGGGDEQFF. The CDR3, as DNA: TGTGCCAGCAGTGTACTGGTAGGAGGGGGCGATGAGCAGTTCTTC.